Below, 3 T cell receptor beta chains from the same sample are listed, as sequenced in a study of T cells in Graves' hyperthyroidism and ophthalmopathy. RNA transcripts gave rise to amplified TCR beta CDR3 regions. The HTBI set primed first-round TCR CDR3 RT-PCR. Each CDR3 protein gets one entry after TCRdb re-called the multiplex PCR reads with MiXCR. The top ten clones hold more than 10% of a sample with around 250,000 distinct CDR3 sequences, more than 12% of them seen once. The sample taken for sequencing was blood. The receptor set was obtained from a woman in her thirties or forties with Graves' hyperthyroidism that later progressed to Graves' ophthalmopathy.

Concerning this clonotype itself: A much larger clone differs by one base, so this may be a read error. DNA of the CDR3: TGCGCCAGCAGGGAAAACACAGATACGCAGCATTTT. It yields the protein CASRENTDTQHF. The rearrangement uses TRBV5-1 and TRBJ2-3; D not certain. The J call may be in error: the DNA end matches TRBJ1-5 better. The V gene's germline CDR1 is SGHRS and CDR2 YFSETQ. The CDR3 runs to 12 residues.

This clonotype is deemed hyperexpanded. The chain carries TRBV7-9 and TRBJ2-3; TRBD2 matches at 8 bases. Unmatched junction bases numbered 2, after V lost 8 bases and J lost 1 base. This CDR3 is 13 amino acids long. CDR1 SEHNR and CDR2 FQNEAQ come from the germline V gene (reference sequence). The CDR3 loop is CASRREGTDTQYF. CDR3 in DNA: TGTGCCAGCCGGCGGGAGGGCACAGATACGCAGTATTTT.

This clonotype appeared many times. The V gene is TRBV28, the J gene TRBJ1-2, with D maybe TRBD1 (5 bases). The CDR3 loop spans 19 amino acids. Germline values: CDR1 MDHEN, CDR2 SYDVKM. Trimming shortened V by 5 bases and J by 0 bases, and 25 bases separated the two germline ends. The CDR3 protein is CASSRLPGREVIPNYGYTF. CDR3 nucleotide sequence: TGTGCCAGCAGTCGACTACCGGGACGGGAAGTAATACCTAACTATGGCTACACCTTC.